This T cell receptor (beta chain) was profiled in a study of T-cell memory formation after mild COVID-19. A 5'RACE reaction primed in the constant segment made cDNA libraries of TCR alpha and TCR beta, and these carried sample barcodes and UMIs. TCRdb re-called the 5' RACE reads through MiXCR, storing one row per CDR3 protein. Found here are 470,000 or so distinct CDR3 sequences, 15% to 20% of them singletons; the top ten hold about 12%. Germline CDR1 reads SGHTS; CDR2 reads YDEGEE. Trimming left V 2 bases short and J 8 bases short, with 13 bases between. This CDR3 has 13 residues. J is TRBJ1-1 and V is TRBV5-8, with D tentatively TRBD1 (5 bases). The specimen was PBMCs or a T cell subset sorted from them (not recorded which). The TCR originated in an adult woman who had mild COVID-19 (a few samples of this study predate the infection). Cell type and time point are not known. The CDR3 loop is CASSFRGPLEAFF. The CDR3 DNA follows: TGTGCCAGCAGCTTTAGGGGACCATTAGAAGCTTTCTTT.